This TCR beta chain was recorded in a study of blood T cells in healthy people across ages. The CDR3 runs 15 residues. CDR1 and CDR2 from the germline V gene are ENHRY and SYGVKD. V lost 2 bases, J lost 0 bases, and 7 bases lay in between. The authors ran a second PCR of about 6 to 11 cycles using a sample-barcoded 5' primer and a J-beta primer mix. TCRdb reprocessed the 5' RACE reads with MiXCR, giving one entry per CDR3 protein. Seen here are about 1.4 million distinct CDR3 sequences, around 59% observed once, and the top ten hold 6.5% to 8.5%. The sequence was collected from a man aged 18 to 35 in good health. Sequences were obtained from blood. The genes are TRBV10-3 and TRBJ2-2; D may be TRBD2 (6 bases). CDR3 loop: CAISESGSNTGELFF. The CDR3 DNA sequence: TGTGCCATCAGTGAGAGCGGGTCGAACACCGGGGAGCTGTTTTTT.